This T cell receptor (beta chain) was sequenced in a study of blood T cells in healthy people across ages. Regarding the study as a whole: Roughly linearly, TCR beta diversity per million T cells fell as age increased.

The germline V gene has CDR1 SEHNR and CDR2 FQNEAQ (reference sequence). The V gene end was trimmed by 1 base and the J gene end by 2 bases; junction bases not matched to a gene: 6. This CDR3 region has 18 residues. A J-beta primer mix and a sample-barcoded 5' primer were used in a second PCR of about 6 to 12 cycles. The authors tagged each cDNA molecule using a template-switch adaptor with 12 random nucleotides. MiXCR was run by TCRdb on the 5' RACE reads, yielding one entry per CDR3 protein. The top ten hold more than 6% of the sample, which has 1.2 million to 1.5 million distinct CDR3 sequences, approximately 59% seen once. In regard to this clonotype: The antigen is unknown.

All donors came from Russia, were Caucasian and healthy, and spanned ages about 6 to 100. Peripheral blood, ten milliliters per donor, was collected. The clonotype comes from a man between 18 and 35 years old in good health. Sequencing input: blood. The chain employs TRBV7-9 and TRBJ1-5; 12 nucleotides match TRBD1. The CDR3 region is CASSLVGTGGRGNQPQHF. As DNA, the CDR3 is TGTGCCAGCAGCTTAGTCGGGACAGGGGGCCGCGGCAATCAGCCCCAGCATTTT.